Shown below are 18 T cell receptor beta chains from a single sample sequenced in a study of Ad26.COV2.S vaccination and SARS-CoV-2 variants. Documented treatment: 19 received Ad26.COV2.S at low or high dose, single or two shots; 5 received placebo; per-sample allocation not given. Sampling was performed 63 days after the first vaccine or placebo injection. This table comes from immunoSEQ multiplex PCR, and its TCRdb copy is limited to in-frame clones, with some not included. The table includes around 400,000 clones, roughly 90% detected once. This specimen consisted of peripheral blood, obtained in a trial of Ad26.COV2.S vaccine versus placebo. The receptor set was obtained from a person aged 18 to 59 who received the Ad26.COV2.S COVID-19 vaccine or a placebo.

This clone appeared once. The chain joins TRBV27 to TRBJ2-2, with D unresolved. Trimming removed 2 bases from V and 4 bases from J, with 11 bases in between. Germline V CDR1 and CDR2: MNHEY, SMNVEV (reference sequence). This CDR3 region has 15 residues. CDR3 loop: CASSLEGMPTGELFF. CDR3 DNA: TGTGCCAGCAGTTTAGAAGGGATGCCCACCGGGGAGCTGTTTTTT.

In the case of this clone: Germline and junction disagree at one end, which may indicate a read error. This chain connects TRBV6-6 to TRBJ2-5, with D tentatively TRBD2 (6 bases). The germline CDR1 and CDR2 sequences are MNHNY and SVGAGI (reference sequence). The CDR3 runs to 13 residues. CDR3 loop: CASSPGGGETRYF. In DNA, the CDR3 is TGTGCCAGCAGCCCCGGGGGTGGGGAGACCCGGTACTTC.

As DNA, the CDR3 is TGTGCCAGCAGCACGACCGGGACAGGGGTCGAGGCTTTCTTT. Protein product: CASSTTGTGVEAFF. V and J are TRBV11-3 and TRBJ1-1; 10 nucleotides align to TRBD1. The CDR3 runs 14 residues. J gave up 11 bases and V 5 bases, and 11 bases lay outside the gene matches. CDR1 SGHNT and CDR2 YENEEA come from the germline V gene.

Comments on this clone: Other DNA sequences in the sample encode the same CDR3. The chain couples TRBV19 to TRBJ2-7; TRBD2 agrees at 9 bases. Germline-derived CDR1 and CDR2 are LNHDA and SQIVND (reference sequence). CDR3 length equals 13 residues. The junction had 4 bases not matched to a gene; V was cut back by 6 bases and J by 4 bases. The CDR3 region has the DNA TGTGCCAGTAGCATAACTAGCGGGTACGAGCAGTACTTC. Protein: CASSITSGYEQYF. The whole variable domain, remainder taken from reference TRBV19 and TRBJ2-7, is DGGITQSPKYLFRKEGQNVTLSCEQNLNHDAMYWYRQDPGQGLRLIYYSQIVNDFQKGDIAEGYSVSREKKESFPLTVTSAQKNPTAFYLCASSITSGYEQYFGPGTRLTVT.

The chain joins TRBV19 to TRBJ2-1; no clear D. Germline CDR1 reads LNHDA; CDR2 reads SQIVND (reference sequence). V gave up 2 bases and J gave up 0 bases, with 5 bases separating them. This CDR3 is 14 amino acids long. The DNA for the CDR3 is TGTGCCAGTAGTATAACTCTCTCCTACAATGAGCAGTTCTTC. Encoded protein: CASSITLSYNEQFF. Full variable domain (remainder filled in from reference TRBV19 and TRBJ2-1): DGGITQSPKYLFRKEGQNVTLSCEQNLNHDAMYWYRQDPGQGLRLIYYSQIVNDFQKGDIAEGYSVSREKKESFPLTVTSAQKNPTAFYLCASSITLSYNEQFFGPGTRLTVL.

The gene calls are TRBV19 and TRBJ2-7; 10 bases map to TRBD1. Looked up from germline, CDR1 is LNHDA and CDR2 is SQIVND (reference sequence). The CDR3 length is 15 residues. The V and J ends lost 4 bases and 1 base, in that order; junction bases with no gene match: 4. CDR3 sequence: CASSRGTGASYEQYF. Here the CDR3 DNA reads TGTGCCAGTAGTAGAGGGACAGGGGCATCCTACGAGCAGTACTTC.

The gene calls are TRBV7-8 and TRBJ2-7; unclear D gene. V was shortened by 2 bases and J by 3 bases, with 8 bases between the two germline ends. The CDR3 has 13 amino acids. Germline loops: CDR1 SGHVS, CDR2 FQNEAQ. CDR3 bases: TGTGCCAGCAGCTTAACGGAGTACTACGAGCAGTACTTC. Translation gives CASSLTEYYEQYF.

The chain has TRBV7-2 and TRBJ2-2, with 8 nucleotides matching TRBD2. Per germline, CDR1 SGHTA and CDR2 FQGNSA. The trim removed 2 bases at V and 0 bases at J, leaving 8 bases unmatched. There are 18 residues in the CDR3. The CDR3 DNA sequence: TGTGCCAGCAGCTTAAGAACTAGCGGACCTGCGAACACCGGGGAGCTGTTTTTT. Translating gives CASSLRTSGPANTGELFF. The full variable domain, with the rest looked up from reference TRBV7-2 and TRBJ2-2, is GAGVSQSPSNKVTEKGKDVELRCDPISGHTALYWYRQSLGQGLEFLIYFQGNSAPDKSGLPSDRFSAERTGGSVSTLTIQRTQQEDSAVYLCASSLRTSGPANTGELFFGEGSRLTVL.

The chain couples TRBV7-6 to TRBJ2-7, with 7 bases matching TRBD2. Trimming at V came to 2 bases and at J to 1 base, leaving 2 bases not matched to a gene. CDR3 length: 14 residues. The germline V gene has CDR1 SGHVS and CDR2 FNYEAQ. The CDR3 region is CASSLTSVSYEQYF. DNA of the CDR3: TGTGCCAGCAGCTTAACTAGCGTGTCCTACGAGCAGTACTTC. The entire variable domain, with the rest obtained from reference TRBV7-6 and TRBJ2-7, is as follows: GAGVSQSPRYKVTKRGQDVALRCDPISGHVSLYWYRQALGQGPEFLTYFNYEAQQDKSGLPNDRFSAERPEGSISTLTIQRTEQRDSAMYRCASSLTSVSYEQYFGPGTRLTVT.

In this sample, this clone turned up once. This chain joins TRBV28 and TRBJ2-7; TRBD1 aligns across 9 bases. The germline CDR1 and CDR2 sequences are MDHEN and SYDVKM. The CDR3 length is 15 residues. V dropped 6 bases and J dropped 6; count of bases not matched to a gene: 12. In nucleotides, the CDR3 is TGTGCCAGCAGCCAAACCGGGACAGGGAATAGCGAGCAGTACTTC. Translated, it gives CASSQTGTGNSEQYF.

The rearrangement links TRBV7-9 to TRBJ2-5, with D perhaps TRBD1 or TRBD2 (6 bases each). Germline V gene lookup returns CDR1 SEHNR and CDR2 FQNEAQ (reference sequence). The CDR3 length is 16 residues. The V gene lost 5 bases and the J gene lost 4 bases, with 20 bases spanning the gap. CDR3 protein: CASSAGAGTWVETQYF. The CDR3 DNA reads as TGTGCCAGCAGCGCAGGGGCGGGAACATGGGTAGAGACCCAGTACTTC.

V is TRBV7-8 and J is TRBJ2-7; D unclear. Between the trimmed V and J ends, which lost 0 bases and 6 bases, there was a span of 6 bases. Germline V gene lookup returns CDR1 SGHVS and CDR2 FQNEAQ. The CDR3 covers 12 residues. The chain's CDR3 is CASSLASGEQYF. The CDR3 nucleotides read TGTGCCAGCAGCTTAGCGTCGGGCGAGCAGTACTTC.

The V and J genes are TRBV11-2 and TRBJ2-1, with 8 bases lining up with TRBD1. CDR3 size: 15 residues. V dropped 0 bases and J dropped 5; count of bases not matched to a gene: 3. Germline CDR1 reads SGHAT; CDR2 reads FQNNGV. The CDR3 bases are TGTGCCAGCAGCTTAGATCCGGGACAGGACAATGAGCAGTTCTTC. Its protein product is CASSLDPGQDNEQFF.

The chain recombines TRBV18 with TRBJ2-7, with 11 bases fitting TRBD1. The ends lost 6 bases at V and 3 bases at J; junction bases unmatched: 4. This CDR3 is built from 14 residues. Per the germline V gene, CDR1 is KGHSH and CDR2 is LQKENI. The CDR3 DNA reads TGTGCCAGCTCCTCCGGGACAGGGGGCTACGAGCAGTACTTC. Translating it yields CASSSGTGGYEQYF.

V usage is TRBV7-8 and J usage is TRBJ2-7, with 12 bases aligning to TRBD2. The V gene's germline CDR1 is SGHVS and CDR2 FQNEAQ. This CDR3 is 15 amino acids long. The V segment lost 1 base and the J segment 3 bases; nucleotides outside the gene matches: 1. CDR3 coding DNA: TGTGCCAGCAGCTTAGGGACTAGCGGGATCTACGAGCAGTACTTC. Protein product: CASSLGTSGIYEQYF.

This clone came up a few times. The chain uses TRBV4-1 and TRBJ1-2; tentatively, D is TRBD1 (6 bases). Trimming shortened V by 0 bases and J by 8 bases, and 13 bases separated the two germline ends. CDR3 length: 14 amino acids. Germline CDR1 MGHRA, CDR2 YSYEKL. CDR3 sequence reads: CASSQDTGRFGYTF. The CDR3 bases are TGCGCCAGCAGCCAAGATACAGGGCGGTTCGGCTACACCTTC.

The rearrangement uses TRBV29-1 and TRBJ2-2; possible D gene TRBD2, 6 bases. V lost 6 bases and J lost 3, with 11 bases in between. This CDR3 region has 13 residues. Germline CDR1 reads SQVTM; CDR2 reads ANQGSEA. This CDR3 reads CSVNLAYTGELFF. In nucleotides, the CDR3 is TGCAGCGTGAACCTAGCGTACACCGGGGAGCTGTTTTTT.

The CDR3 protein is CSADGLEAQYF. The DNA for the CDR3 is TGCAGTGCTGACGGACTTGAGGCCCAGTATTTT. This chain uses TRBV20-1 with TRBJ2-3; the D gene is possibly TRBD2 (5 bases). Germline assignment: CDR1 DFQATT and CDR2 SNEGSKA (reference sequence). The CDR3 covers 11 residues. V lost 5 bases and J lost 12, with 15 bases in between.